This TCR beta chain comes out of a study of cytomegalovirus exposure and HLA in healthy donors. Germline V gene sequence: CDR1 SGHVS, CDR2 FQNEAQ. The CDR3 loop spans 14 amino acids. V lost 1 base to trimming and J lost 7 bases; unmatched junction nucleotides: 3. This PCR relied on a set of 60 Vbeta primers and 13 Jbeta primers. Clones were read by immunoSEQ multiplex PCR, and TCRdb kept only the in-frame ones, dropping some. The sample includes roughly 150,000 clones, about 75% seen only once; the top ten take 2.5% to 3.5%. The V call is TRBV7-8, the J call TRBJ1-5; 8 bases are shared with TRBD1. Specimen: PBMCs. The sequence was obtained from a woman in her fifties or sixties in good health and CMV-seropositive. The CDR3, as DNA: TGTGCCAGCAGCTTAGACAGGGGGAGCCAGCCCCAGCATTTT. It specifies CASSLDRGSQPQHF.